The 19 T cell receptor beta chains presented below share a single source sample, sequenced in a study of blood T cell repertoires in COVID-19. Clones were sequenced by immunoSEQ multiplex PCR, and TCRdb holds only the in-frame ones, with some missing. The data contain more than 95,000 clones, 70% to 75% of them singletons. The sequencing input was peripheral blood. These receptors came from a man between 60 and 75 years old with acute or convalescent COVID-19.

CDR3 region: CASSQNRDRGYTF. Here the CDR3 DNA reads TGTGCCAGCAGCCAGAACAGGGATCGAGGCTACACCTTC. The chain carries TRBV27 and TRBJ1-2, with a tentative D call TRBD1 (6 bases). The CDR3 has 13 amino acids. Per germline, CDR1 MNHEY and CDR2 SMNVEV (reference sequence). Trimming took off 6 bases at V and 8 bases at J, with 16 bases between the two ends.

The chain employs TRBV19 and TRBJ2-3, with 8 bases identical to TRBD2. Unmatched junction bases numbered 2, after V lost 4 bases and J lost 2 bases. Per germline, CDR1 LNHDA and CDR2 SQIVND (reference sequence). The CDR3 loop spans 14 amino acids. The chain's CDR3 is CASSTSGYTDTQYF. The CDR3 region has the DNA TGTGCCAGTAGTACTAGCGGGTACACAGATACGCAGTATTTT.

The rearrangement joins TRBV6-6 to TRBJ2-2, with D tentatively TRBD1 (5 bases). Between the trimmed V and J ends, which lost 6 bases and 4 bases, there was a span of 15 bases. CDR3 length equals 15 residues. In germline, CDR1 is MNHNY, CDR2 SVGAGI (reference sequence). The CDR3 DNA reads as TGTGCCAGCAGAAACCAGGGTCGGTCCACCGGGGAGCTGTTTTTT. It translates to CASRNQGRSTGELFF.

The J gene is TRBJ2-3, the V gene TRBV7-3; tentatively, D is TRBD2 (5 bases). The CDR3 is 14 amino acids. Trimming stripped 2 bases from V and 4 bases from J, with 10 bases between. Germline loops: CDR1 SGHTA, CDR2 FQGTGA. The CDR3 loop is CASSLGLASDTQYF. The CDR3 nucleotides read TGTGCCAGCAGCTTAGGGCTAGCCTCAGATACGCAGTATTTT.

The chain has TRBV14 and TRBJ1-1; D call uncertain. V was clipped by 5 bases and J by 4 bases, with 11 bases between them. This CDR3 has 13 amino acids. Germline V gene data show CDR1 as SGHDN and CDR2 as FVKESK. The CDR3 DNA is TGTGCCAGCAGCTCTTCTCTCGGCACTGAAGCTTTCTTT. This gives the protein CASSSSLGTEAFF.

This clone has just one count. The rearrangement links TRBV2 to TRBJ1-2, with D possibly being TRBD1 (5 bases). Germline lookup yields CDR1 SNHLY and CDR2 FYNNEI. The CDR3 totals 13 residues. V gave up 7 bases and J gave up 5 bases, with 14 bases separating them. The DNA of the CDR3 is TGTGCCAGCACCACCGTGGGGCAGTATGGCTACACCTTC. It encodes CASTTVGQYGYTF.

The chain couples TRBV6-5 to TRBJ2-3; D is ambiguous. This CDR3 comprises 12 residues. Germline V gene data show CDR1 as MNHEY and CDR2 as SVGAGI. Trimming pared 9 bases from V and 14 bases from J, leaving 21 bases between. CDR3 region: CASDLLDAARYF. The CDR3 DNA sequence: TGTGCCAGTGACTTACTCGACGCCGCCAGGTATTTT.

The chain couples TRBV5-6 to TRBJ2-1, with 8 positions matching TRBD1. V lost 0 bases to trimming and J lost 4 bases; unmatched junction nucleotides: 9. The CDR3 extends over 17 amino acids. The V gene's germline CDR1 is SGHDT and CDR2 YYEEEE. In nucleotides, the CDR3 is TGTGCCAGCAGCTTGGCACTCGGGACAGGCCTGTACAATGAGCAGTTCTTC. Translation: CASSLALGTGLYNEQFF.

The chain is built from TRBV24-1 and TRBJ1-1; no clear D. Trimming pared 3 bases from V and 4 bases from J, leaving 8 bases between. The CDR3 has 13 residues. Germline CDR1 KGHDR, CDR2 SFDVKD. This CDR3 is CATSDPYSTEAFF. The CDR3 DNA sequence: TGTGCCACCAGTGATCCGTATAGCACTGAAGCTTTCTTT.

CDR3: CASRTSGVAHNEQFF. The CDR3, as DNA: TGTGCCAGCAGGACCAGCGGGGTAGCCCACAATGAGCAGTTCTTC. V and J are TRBV5-5 and TRBJ2-1, with 7 bases that match TRBD2. V lost 5 bases to trimming and J lost 5 bases; unmatched junction nucleotides: 10. CDR1 and CDR2 from the germline V gene are SGHKS and YYEKEE (reference sequence). This CDR3 region has 15 residues.

This clone was detected only a few times. The V call is TRBV18, the J call TRBJ2-1, with no clear D. Germline V lookup: CDR1 KGHSH, CDR2 LQKENI. Between the trimmed V and J ends, which lost 1 base and 7 bases, there was a span of 11 bases. The CDR3 is made up of 14 amino acids. In nucleotides, the CDR3 is TGTGCCAGCTCACCACAGTCAAAAACTAATGAGCAGTTCTTC. This translates into CASSPQSKTNEQFF.

V gene TRBV11-3 combines with J gene TRBJ2-1; 7 bases fit TRBD1. The CDR3 sequence is 14 residues long. V gave up 6 bases and J gave up 2 bases; unmatched junction bases: 4. From germline, CDR1 is SGHNT and CDR2 YENEEA. The CDR3 DNA sequence: TGTGCCAGCAGTTACAGGGGACCCTACAATGAGCAGTTCTTC. It translates to CASSYRGPYNEQFF.

J is TRBJ1-1 and V is TRBV6-5; 8 bases fit TRBD1. The germline gives CDR1 MNHEY, CDR2 SVGAGI. V lost 6 bases to trimming and J lost 4 bases; unmatched junction nucleotides: 7. The CDR3 is made up of 14 amino acids. The CDR3 spells CASRISQGGTEAFF. The CDR3 DNA is TGTGCCAGCAGAATCTCACAGGGGGGCACTGAAGCTTTCTTT.

The chain has TRBV5-1 and TRBJ2-7, with 7 bases matching TRBD1. V trimming: 2 bases; J trimming: 5 bases; junction bases outside the gene matches: 7. The germline V gene has CDR1 SGHRS and CDR2 YFSETQ. The length of the CDR3 is 14 residues. CDR3 sequence: CASSFETGYHEQYF. The CDR3 coding sequence is TGCGCCAGCAGCTTCGAGACAGGGTACCACGAGCAGTACTTC.

The chain links TRBV7-8 to TRBJ2-2; D perhaps matches TRBD2 (5 bases). Germline CDR1 is SGHVS and CDR2 is FQNEAQ. V was shortened by 3 bases and J by 1 base, with 6 bases between the two germline ends. The CDR3 length is 14 residues. The CDR3 sequence is CASSFGGNTGELFF. DNA for the CDR3: TGTGCCAGCAGCTTCGGAGGGAACACCGGGGAGCTGTTTTTT.

This clone was recorded only once. The V call is TRBV24-1, the J call TRBJ2-2; no clear D. CDR1 KGHDR and CDR2 SFDVKD come from the germline V gene. The CDR3 loop spans 13 amino acids. The V end lost 9 bases, the J end lost 0 bases, and 7 bases lay between the germline ends. The CDR3 bases are TGTGCCACCGAGGCTACGAACACCGGGGAGCTGTTTTTT. Translated: CATEATNTGELFF.

V gene TRBV30 combines with J gene TRBJ1-6, with D perhaps TRBD1 (5 bases). V was cut by 3 bases and J by 5 bases, with 14 bases left in between. Germline CDR1 and CDR2: GTSNPN and SVGIG (reference sequence). This CDR3 is 15 amino acids long. In nucleotides, the CDR3 is TGTGCCTGGAGGGCAGGGAACTCTAATAATTCACCCCTCCACTTT. This translates into CAWRAGNSNNSPLHF.

The chain couples TRBV5-1 to TRBJ2-5, with 11 bases fitting TRBD2. Germline-derived CDR1 and CDR2 are SGHRS and YFSETQ. This CDR3 is 14 amino acids long. J lost 5 bases, V lost 0 bases, and 0 bases had no gene match. CDR3 in amino acids: CASSLGLAGETQYF. In DNA, the CDR3 is TGCGCCAGCAGCTTGGGACTAGCGGGGGAGACCCAGTACTTC.

The chain is built from TRBV18 and TRBJ1-2; D might be TRBD1 (6 bases). Trimming removed 2 bases from V and 6 bases from J, with 16 bases in between. The germline V gene encodes CDR1 KGHSH and CDR2 LQKENI. The CDR3 has 15 amino acids. Here the CDR3 reads CASSPTIQGMDGYTF. The DNA of the CDR3 is TGTGCCAGCTCACCAACAATCCAGGGGATGGATGGCTACACCTTC. Drawing the rest from reference TRBV18 and TRBJ1-2, the complete variable domain is NAGVMQNPRHLVRRRGQEARLRCSPMKGHSHVYWYRQLPEEGLKFMVYLQKENIIDESGMPKERFSAEFPKEGPSILRIQQVVRGDSAAYFCASSPTIQGMDGYTFGSGTRLTVV.